This TCR beta chain was identified during a study of identical twins. Findings and limits, study-wide: A partial confounding effect on zero-insertion analyses could come from invariant MAIT and iNKT cells.

Trimming left V 7 bases short and J 8 bases short, with 12 bases between. The CDR3 contains 12 residues. Germline V gives CDR1 MDHEN, CDR2 SYDVKM. A universal primer binding site was introduced by template switching. The final cDNA contained unique molecular identifiers. Via MiXCR, TCRdb re-called the 5' RACE reads, giving one row per CDR3 protein. The sample consists of 200,000 to 250,000 distinct CDR3 sequences, about 7% of them appearing once. Concerning this clonotype itself: Its antigen is currently unknown.

The same specimen was also included in a second study, on yellow fever vaccine responses in identical twins.

The sequenced sample was memory (CD45RO+) T cells sorted from blood. The J gene is TRBJ2-1, the V gene TRBV28; D is unresolved. The sequence was collected from a woman under 30 in good health. Here the CDR3 reads CASTDHTHEQFF. CDR3 nucleotides: TGTGCCAGCACCGACCACACCCATGAGCAGTTCTTC.